This is a list of T cell receptor beta chains from one sample in a study of blood T cell repertoires in COVID-19. The repertoire was sequenced with immunoSEQ multiplex PCR; TCRdb's copy has only in-frame clones and lacks some. The data contain 70,000 or so clones, around nine tenths of them seen just once; the ten biggest clones take up approximately 19%. Sequenced material: peripheral blood. These receptors all come from a woman older than 75 with acute or convalescent COVID-19. Each CDR3 is given with its conserved first and last residue. D genes are given only for firm matches.

v_gene	d_gene	j_gene	CDR3nt	CDR3aa
TRBV28	TRBD1	TRBJ1-6	TGTGCCAGCACCGAGACAGGGTGGAGCTCCTATAATTCACCCCTCCACTTT	CASTETGWSSYNSPLHF
TRBV18	TRBD1	TRBJ1-5	TGTGCCAGCTCACCACTACAGGGGCGTGATCAGCCCCAGCATTTT	CASSPLQGRDQPQHF
TRBV4-3	TRBD1	TRBJ2-1	TGCGCCAGCAGCCAAGAGGGACAGGGCCCTTACAATGAGCAGTTCTTC	CASSQEGQGPYNEQFF
TRBV19	TRBD2	TRBJ2-7	TGTGCCAGTAGTATATCACTAGCGGGACCCCCCTACGAGCAGTACTTC	CASSISLAGPPYEQYF
TRBV5-6	NA	TRBJ1-2	TGTGCCAGCAGCTTGGATCAGAACTATGGCTACACCTTC	CASSLDQNYGYTF
TRBV7-3	NA	TRBJ2-3	TGTGCCAGCAGCCCTTCGGGAACCACAGATACGCAGTATTTT	CASSPSGTTDTQYF
TRBV7-2	TRBD1	TRBJ1-1	TGTGCCAGCAGCTTAGAGGGACAGGGGTTAACTGAAGCTTTCTTT	CASSLEGQGLTEAFF
TRBV5-1	NA	TRBJ1-4	TGCGCCAGCAGCTTGGGCAGGGGTTCTGAAAAACTGTTTTTT	CASSLGRGSEKLFF
TRBV27	TRBD2	TRBJ2-7	TGTGCCAGCAGTGGAGGACTAGTAAAAAGAGGGGAGCAGTACTTC	CASSGGLVKRGEQYF
TRBV19	TRBD1	TRBJ1-2	TGTGCCAGTAGCACGAACCTCGGACAGGTATCCTATGGCTACACCTTC	CASSTNLGQVSYGYTF